This T cell receptor (beta chain) was captured by sequencing in a study of blood T cell repertoires in COVID-19. As for the study in general: The origin of the acute and convalescent COVID-19 samples was the United States, Italy and Spain.

Ages ranged from about 18 to 89 years, with residence in 24 US areas. Which cohort a participant joined came from the clinical history participants gave. Cohort 3 donors counted as recovered after two negative PCRs, clearance, or resolved symptoms. The V and J ends lost 0 bases and 2 bases respectively, with 13 bases between them. CDR1 and CDR2 (germline): MNHEY, SVGAGI. This CDR3 comprises 16 residues. Sequenced by immunoSEQ multiplex PCR; TCRdb stores in-frame clones only, minus some. The sample lists over 200,000 clones, 70% to 90% occurring once. This clonotype was obtained from a man aged 18 to 30 who had recovered from COVID-19. Sequenced: PBMCs or T cells enriched from blood (not recorded which). This chain links TRBV6-5 with TRBJ1-1, with D hard to call. The CDR3 protein is CASSYSNLQLNTEAFF. The CDR3, as DNA: TGTGCCAGCAGTTACTCGAACTTACAGCTAAACACTGAAGCTTTCTTT.